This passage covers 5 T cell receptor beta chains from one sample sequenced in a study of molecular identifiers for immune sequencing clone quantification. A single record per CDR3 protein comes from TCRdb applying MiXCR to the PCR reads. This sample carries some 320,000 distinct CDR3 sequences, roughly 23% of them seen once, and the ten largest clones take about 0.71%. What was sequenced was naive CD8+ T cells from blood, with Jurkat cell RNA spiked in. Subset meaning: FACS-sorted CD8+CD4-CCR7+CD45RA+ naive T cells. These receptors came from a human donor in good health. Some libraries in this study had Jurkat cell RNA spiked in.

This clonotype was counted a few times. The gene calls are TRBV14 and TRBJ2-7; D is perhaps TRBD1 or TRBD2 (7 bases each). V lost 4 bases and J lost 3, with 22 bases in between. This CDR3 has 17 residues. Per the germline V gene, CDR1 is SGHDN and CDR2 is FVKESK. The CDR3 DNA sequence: TGTGCCAGCAGCCCCCCCGGGGGGACAGTGGAGGACTACGAGCAGTACTTC. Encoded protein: CASSPPGGTVEDYEQYF.

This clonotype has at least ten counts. CDR3 bases: TGTGCCAGTTCGGGCGGGGGCCCTTGGACCGGGGAGCTGTTTTTT. Its protein is CASSGGGPWTGELFF. The chain uses TRBV6-5 and TRBJ2-2, with D possibly being TRBD2 (7 bases). Germline V gene lookup returns CDR1 MNHEY and CDR2 SVGAGI. The CDR3 sequence is 15 residues long. V lost 9 bases and J 5 bases, leaving 19 bases between the germline ends.

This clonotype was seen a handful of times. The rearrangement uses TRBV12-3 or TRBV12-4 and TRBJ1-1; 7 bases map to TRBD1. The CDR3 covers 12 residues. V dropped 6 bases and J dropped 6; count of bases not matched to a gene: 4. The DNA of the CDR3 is TGTGCCAGCAGGCAGGGGGGCGCTGAAGCTTTCTTT. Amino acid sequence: CASRQGGAEAFF.

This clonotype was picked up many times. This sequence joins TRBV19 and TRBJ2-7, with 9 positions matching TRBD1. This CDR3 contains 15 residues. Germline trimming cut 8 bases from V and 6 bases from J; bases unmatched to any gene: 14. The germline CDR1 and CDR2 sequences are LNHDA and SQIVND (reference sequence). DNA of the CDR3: TGTGCCAGTCGAACCCCGGGACAGGGTTACGGCGAGCAGTACTTC. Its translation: CASRTPGQGYGEQYF. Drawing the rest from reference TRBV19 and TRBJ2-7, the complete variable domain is DGGITQSPKYLFRKEGQNVTLSCEQNLNHDAMYWYRQDPGQGLRLIYYSQIVNDFQKGDIAEGYSVSREKKESFPLTVTSAQKNPTAFYLCASRTPGQGYGEQYFGPGTRLTVT.

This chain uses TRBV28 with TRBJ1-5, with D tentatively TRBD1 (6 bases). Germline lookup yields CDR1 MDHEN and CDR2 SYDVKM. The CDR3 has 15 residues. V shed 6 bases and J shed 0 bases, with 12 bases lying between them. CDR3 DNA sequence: TGTGCCAGCAGAAGGACAGTCAATAGCAATCAGCCCCAGCATTTT. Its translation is CASRRTVNSNQPQHF.